These T cell receptor beta chains were read from a single sample in a study of T cell responses to AZD1222 COVID-19 vaccine. Measured with immunoSEQ multiplex PCR; TCRdb has only the in-frame clones, and not every one. The repertoire has more than 85,000 clones, roughly 86% of them found once; the top ten carry around a sixth. The specimen was peripheral blood, collected 28 days after the second AZD1222 dose. These TCRs come from an adult who received the AZD1222 COVID-19 vaccine. CDR3s include the opening cysteine and the closing phenylalanine or tryptophan. The D gene is left open where the match is weak. Rows give clone size only sometimes, using once, few, many, or a class for an expanded clone.

CSGGRAPRNEQFF	TGCAGCGGAGGGAGGGCCCCTAGGAATGAGCAGTTCTTC	TRBJ2-1	TRBV29-1	TRBD2	-
CSVWTGMGYGYTF	TGCAGCGTTTGGACAGGGATGGGCTATGGCTACACCTTC	TRBJ1-2	TRBV29-1	TRBD1	-
CASSQVRAGYTF	TGTGCCAGCAGCCAAGTAAGGGCTGGCTACACCTTC	TRBJ1-2	TRBV3-1/TRBV3-2	-	-
CSASLQGYGYTF	TGCAGTGCTAGTCTACAGGGCTATGGCTACACCTTC	TRBJ1-2	TRBV20-1	-	-
CASSLAPTADTQYF	TGTGCCAGCAGCTTAGCCCCCACTGCAGATACGCAGTATTTT	TRBJ2-3	TRBV7-8	-	-
CASSLRVETQYF	TGTGCCAGCAGTCTTCGGGTGGAGACCCAGTACTTC	TRBJ2-5	TRBV12-3/TRBV12-4	-	-
CASGTGGTEAFF	TGTGCCAGCGGGACAGGGGGGACTGAAGCTTTCTTT	TRBJ1-1	TRBV2	TRBD1	-
CATSRGPTGTSSSEQYF	TGTGCCACCAGCAGAGGTCCCACCGGGACTAGTTCAAGCGAGCAGTACTTC	TRBJ2-7	TRBV15	TRBD2	-
CASSLGGSNQPQHF	TGTGCCAGCAGTTTGGGGGGGAGCAATCAGCCCCAGCATTTT	TRBJ1-5	TRBV28	-	-
CASSLRQGAGDTQYF	TGCGCCAGCAGCTTACGACAGGGGGCAGGAGATACGCAGTATTTT	TRBJ2-3	TRBV5-1	TRBD1	-
CASSFGTGFDYTF	TGTGCCAGCAGCTTCGGGACAGGGTTTGACTACACCTTC	TRBJ1-2	TRBV7-8	TRBD1	-
CASSLGQGASNEQFF	TGTGCCAGCAGCTTAGGGCAGGGGGCGAGCAATGAGCAGTTCTTC	TRBJ2-1	TRBV7-8	TRBD1	-
CASSLAGMNEQFF	TGCGCCAGCAGCTTGGCGGGAATGAATGAGCAGTTCTTC	TRBJ2-1	TRBV5-1	-	-
CASSLSVNTGELFF	TGTGCCAGCAGCTTGTCCGTGAACACCGGGGAGCTGTTTTTT	TRBJ2-2	TRBV5-5	-	-
CASRGDRIHNSPLHF	TGTGCCAGCAGGGGCGACAGGATTCATAATTCACCCCTCCACTTT	TRBJ1-6	TRBV6-5	-	-
CASRFQAGELFF	TGTGCCAGCAGGTTCCAGGCCGGGGAGCTGTTTTTT	TRBJ2-2	TRBV2	-	-
CASSFFAAGSYNEQFF	TGTGCCAGCAGTTTCTTTGCGGCGGGATCCTACAATGAGCAGTTCTTC	TRBJ2-1	TRBV27	-	-
CASSPRASGRGTDTQYF	TGCGCCAGCAGCCCCCGCGCTAGCGGGAGGGGCACAGATACGCAGTATTTT	TRBJ2-3	TRBV5-1	TRBD2	-
CASSGTAALTFF	TGCGCCAGCAGTGGGACAGCGGCCCTTACTTTCTTT	TRBJ1-1	TRBV10-1	-	-
CAGRDGASYEQYF	TGTGCCGGACGGGACGGTGCCTCCTACGAGCAGTACTTC	TRBJ2-7	TRBV6-5	-	-
CSARVSETQYF	TGCAGTGCTAGGGTTTCAGAGACCCAGTACTTC	TRBJ2-5	TRBV20-1	-	few
CASSKALAGTAKNIQYF	TGTGCCAGCAGCAAAGCTCTAGCAGGGACGGCCAAAAACATTCAGTACTTC	TRBJ2-4	TRBV21-1	-	-
CASSRQGAVGELFF	TGTGCCAGCAGCAGACAGGGGGCGGTCGGGGAGCTGTTTTTT	TRBJ2-2	TRBV7-9	TRBD1	-
CASSSVGSSYNEQFF	TGTGCCAGCAGCTCAGTAGGGAGCTCCTACAATGAGCAGTTCTTC	TRBJ2-1	TRBV11-3	-	-
CASSFTLNRRKYF	TGTGCCAGCAGCTTCACCCTCAACAGGAGGAAGTACTTC	TRBJ2-7	TRBV7-2	-	-
CASSPGPWDSGNTIYF	TGTGCCAGCTCACCGGGACCATGGGATTCTGGAAACACCATATATTTT	TRBJ1-3	TRBV18	-	-
CASSSSKGGQEKYGYTF	TGTGCCAGCAGTTCTAGCAAGGGGGGACAGGAGAAATATGGCTACACCTTC	TRBJ1-2	TRBV28	TRBD1	-
CASSLGQGESEAFF	TGTGCCAGCTCACTGGGACAGGGAGAAAGCGAAGCTTTCTTT	TRBJ1-1	TRBV18	TRBD1	-
CASSPQPGGNTEAFF	TGTGCCAGCAGCCCCCAGCCCGGAGGGAACACTGAAGCTTTCTTT	TRBJ1-1	TRBV9	-	-
CASSESSKRLYF	TGCGCCAGCAGTGAGTCGAGCAAAAGGCTGTACTTC	TRBJ2-7	TRBV10-1	-	-
CASSHIGDTEAFF	TGTGCCAGCAGCCACATCGGGGACACTGAAGCTTTCTTT	TRBJ1-1	TRBV3-1/TRBV3-2	-	-
CASSPSLVRNEQFF	TGTGCCAGCAGCCCATCGCTGGTACGCAATGAGCAGTTCTTC	TRBJ2-1	TRBV3-1/TRBV3-2	-	-
CASSHVGTSGRANIQYF	TGTGCCAGCAGCCATGTCGGGACTAGCGGGAGGGCCAACATTCAGTACTTC	TRBJ2-4	TRBV3-1/TRBV3-2	TRBD2	-
CATSESGTGATEQFF	TGTGCCACCAGTGAATCCGGGACAGGGGCGACTGAGCAGTTCTTC	TRBJ2-1	TRBV24-1	TRBD1	-
CASSPPGLLNEKLFF	TGTGCCAGCAGTCCTCCGGGACTGCTTAATGAAAAACTGTTTTTT	TRBJ1-4	TRBV6-5	-	-
CASSLDTGNYGYTF	TGCGCCAGCAGCTTGGATACAGGGAACTATGGCTACACCTTC	TRBJ1-2	TRBV5-1	-	-
CASSYVGLAPAGEQFF	TGTGCCAGCAGTTACGTTGGGCTGGCGCCCGCCGGAGAGCAGTTCTTC	TRBJ2-1	TRBV6-5	-	-
CASSVGARSEGNYGYTF	TGTGCCAGCAGCGTAGGGGCGCGGTCGGAGGGAAACTATGGCTACACCTTC	TRBJ1-2	TRBV9	-	-
CASSPAGTNEKLFF	TGTGCCAGCTCACCTGCCGGAACTAATGAAAAACTGTTTTTT	TRBJ1-4	TRBV18	-	-
CASSFTIGTGLNTEAFF	TGTGCCAGCAGCTTTACAATCGGGACAGGTTTGAACACTGAAGCTTTCTTT	TRBJ1-1	TRBV7-2	TRBD1	few
CASRVPSGTNEQFF	TGTGCCAGCAGGGTACCTAGCGGGACCAATGAGCAGTTCTTC	TRBJ2-1	TRBV28	TRBD2	-
CSVQPLAGFDNEQFF	TGCAGCGTTCAACCCCTAGCGGGATTCGACAATGAGCAGTTCTTC	TRBJ2-1	TRBV29-1	TRBD2	-
CASSPGRAPNYGYTF	TGTGCCAGCAGCCCCGGCCGGGCGCCAAACTATGGCTACACCTTC	TRBJ1-2	TRBV3-1/TRBV3-2	-	-
CASQYREDRGYEQYF	TGTGCCAGCCAATACAGAGAGGACAGGGGGTACGAGCAGTACTTC	TRBJ2-7	TRBV7-8	TRBD1	-
CASSVRASQEQFF	TGTGCCAGCAGCGTTCGCGCTAGTCAAGAGCAGTTCTTC	TRBJ2-1	TRBV3-1/TRBV3-2	-	-
CSASPGATGANVLTF	TGCAGTGCTAGTCCAGGGGCAACTGGGGCCAACGTCCTGACTTTC	TRBJ2-6	TRBV20-1	-	-
CASSLSGGGSEAFF	TGTGCCAGCAGCTTAAGCGGTGGAGGCTCTGAAGCTTTCTTT	TRBJ1-1	TRBV7-8	-	once
CASELAGNYEQYF	TGTGCCAGCGAATTAGCTGGTAACTACGAGCAGTACTTC	TRBJ2-7	TRBV2	-	-